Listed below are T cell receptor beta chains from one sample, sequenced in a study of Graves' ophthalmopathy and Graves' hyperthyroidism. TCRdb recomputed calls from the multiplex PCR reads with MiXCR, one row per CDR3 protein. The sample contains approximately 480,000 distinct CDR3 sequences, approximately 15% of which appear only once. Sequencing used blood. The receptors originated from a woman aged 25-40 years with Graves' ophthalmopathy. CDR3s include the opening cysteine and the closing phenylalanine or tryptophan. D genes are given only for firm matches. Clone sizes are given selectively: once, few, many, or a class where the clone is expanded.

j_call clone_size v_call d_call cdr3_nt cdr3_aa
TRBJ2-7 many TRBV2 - TGTGCCAGCAGTGTAACAGGGATGGACGAGCAGTACTTC CASSVTGMDEQYF
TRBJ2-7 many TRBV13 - TGTGCCAGCAGCTTACTCGACGAGCAGTACTTC CASSLLDEQYF
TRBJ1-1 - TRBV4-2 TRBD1 TGTGCCAGCAGGTACGGACAGGTTGGCACTGAAGCTTTCTTT CASRYGQVGTEAFF
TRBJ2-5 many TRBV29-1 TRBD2 TGCAGCGTTGAAGGGTTCCACCCCGCTAGCGGGATGGTTGTGGGGTTACAAGAGACCCAGTACTTC CSVEGFHPASGMVVGLQETQYF
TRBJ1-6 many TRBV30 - TGTGCCGCAAATTCACCCCTCCACTTT CAANSPLHF
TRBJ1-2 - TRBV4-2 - TGTGCCAGCAGCCAAGGGGGGGAAGTTACCTATGGCTACACCTTC CASSQGGEVTYGYTF
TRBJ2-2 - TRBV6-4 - TGTGCCAGCAGTGATGGTCGGCCTGGCGGGGAGCTGTTTTTT CASSDGRPGGELFF
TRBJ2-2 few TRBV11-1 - TGTGCCAGCAGCTTATCTTACTGGGGGCCGAACACCGGGGAGCTGTTTTTT CASSLSYWGPNTGELFF
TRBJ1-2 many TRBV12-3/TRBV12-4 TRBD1 TGTGCCAGCAGTTTCATGGGACAGAGTAACTATGGCTACACCTTC CASSFMGQSNYGYTF
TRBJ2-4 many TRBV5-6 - TGTGCCAGCAGCACACACAGGGATCGTAAACACTTC CASSTHRDRKHF
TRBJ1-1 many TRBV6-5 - TGTGCCAGCAGACGGGACGCCTTGAACACTGAAGCTTTCTTT CASRRDALNTEAFF
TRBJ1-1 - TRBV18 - TGTGCCAGCTCACCATCGAGACAGCTGAACACTGAAGCTTTCTTT CASSPSRQLNTEAFF
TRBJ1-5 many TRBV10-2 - TGCGCCAGCAGTGAGGAGGGGAAGGGAGACCAGCCCCAGCATTTT CASSEEGKGDQPQHF
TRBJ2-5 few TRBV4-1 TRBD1 TGCGCCAGCAGCCCACCCGGGACAGGGGTTGGAGAGACCCAGTACTTC CASSPPGTGVGETQYF
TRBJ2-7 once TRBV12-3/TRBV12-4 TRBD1 TGTGCCAGCACCCACGGGACAGGGGGAACCTACGAGCAGTACTTC CASTHGTGGTYEQYF
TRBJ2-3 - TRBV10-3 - TGTGCCATCAGTGAGAGGGCCAACACAGATACGCAGTATTTT CAISERANTDTQYF
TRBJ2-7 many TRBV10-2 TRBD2 TGCGCCAGCAGTGAGTCGCGGGCTAGCGGGAGGTACGAGCAGTACTTC CASSESRASGRYEQYF
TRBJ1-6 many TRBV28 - TGTGCCAGCAGGCGCGACACAGGCTATAATTCACCCCTCCACTTT CASRRDTGYNSPLHF
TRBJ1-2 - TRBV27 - TGTGCCAGCAAGTCGCCAGGGCAGTATGGCTACACCTTC CASKSPGQYGYTF
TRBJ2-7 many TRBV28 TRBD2 TGTGCCAGCAGTCTTCTGACTAGCGGGTTCGAGCAGTACTTC CASSLLTSGFEQYF
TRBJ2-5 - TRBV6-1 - TGTGCCAGCAGAACAGGGGCGGGACGAGAGACCCAGTACTTC CASRTGAGRETQYF
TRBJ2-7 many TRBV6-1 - TGTGCCAGCGAGGGAATTAGCTTCTACGAGCAGTACTTC CASEGISFYEQYF
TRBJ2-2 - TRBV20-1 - TGCAGTGCTAGAGATCTCTCAGGAGCGGACACCGGGGATCTGTTTTTT CSARDLSGADTGDLFF
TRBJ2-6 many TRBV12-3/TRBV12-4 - TGTGCCAGCATCTCGGGGTCTGGGGCCAACGTCCTGACTTTC CASISGSGANVLTF
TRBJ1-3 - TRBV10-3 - TGTGCCATCAGTGAGTCAGCAAGAGGGAACACCATATATTTT CAISESARGNTIYF
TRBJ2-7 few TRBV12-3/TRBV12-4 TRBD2 TGTGCCAGCAGTTTATCTTGGGGACTACCCGATTCGGAGCAGTACTTC CASSLSWGLPDSEQYF
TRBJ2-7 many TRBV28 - TGTGCCAGCAGCTTAAAGGGGGACCCTCGCTCCTACGAGCAGTACTTC CASSLKGDPRSYEQYF
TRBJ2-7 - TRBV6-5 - TGTGCCAGCAGTTACTCTGGGGGTGAGACCTACGAGCTGTACTTC CASSYSGGETYELYF
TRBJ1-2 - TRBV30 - TGTGCCTGGAAGGTGTGGGAGGATCTTCATAACTATGGCTACACCTTC CAWKVWEDLHNYGYTF
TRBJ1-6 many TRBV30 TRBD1 TGTGCCTGGAGTGGGGACAGGGGGCGATACTATAATTCACCCCTCCACTTT CAWSGDRGRYYNSPLHF
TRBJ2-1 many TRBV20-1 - TGCAGTGCTACCTCGAGTGTGGGGGACAATGAGCAGTTCTTC CSATSSVGDNEQFF
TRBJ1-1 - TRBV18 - TGTGCCAGCTCAATATTGGACAAGCGGACTGAAGCTTTCTTT CASSILDKRTEAFF
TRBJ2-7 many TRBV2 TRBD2 TGTGCCAGCAGTGAAACTAGCGGGGGGTACGGGGAAATCTACGAGCAGTACTTC CASSETSGGYGEIYEQYF
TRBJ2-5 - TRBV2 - TGTGCCGTAGGGGACCGGGGGGAGACCCAGTACTTC CAVGDRGETQYF
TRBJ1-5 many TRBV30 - TGTGCCTGGAGTGAGAATAGCAATCAGCCCCAGCATTTT CAWSENSNQPQHF
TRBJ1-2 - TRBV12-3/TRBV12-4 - TGTGCCAGCGGACTACAGGATGGCTACACCTTC CASGLQDGYTF
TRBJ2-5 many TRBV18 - TGTGCCAGCTCACCAGAGAACATCAAGTACTTC CASSPENIKYF
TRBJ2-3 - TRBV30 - TGTGCCTGGGCTACCTGGGGCATGGGCACAGATACGCAGTATTTT CAWATWGMGTDTQYF
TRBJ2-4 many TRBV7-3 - TGTGCCAGCAGCTTAATTGGATCGCCGGGACTCAAAAACATTCAGTACTTC CASSLIGSPGLKNIQYF
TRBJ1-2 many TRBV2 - TGTGCCAGCAGTGAAGGCAGGGTCTATAACTATGGCTACACCTTC CASSEGRVYNYGYTF
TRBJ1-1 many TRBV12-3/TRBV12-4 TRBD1 TGTGCCAGCAGTTTACACCTCGGGACAGGTACGGTTGGGCCTTTCTTT CASSLHLGTGTVGPFF
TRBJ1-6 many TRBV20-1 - TGCAGTGCTCGATCCTTATCCAATTCACCCCTCCACTTT CSARSLSNSPLHF
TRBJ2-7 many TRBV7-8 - TGTGCCAGCAGCTTAGGGACTGCAAACGAGCAGTACTTC CASSLGTANEQYF
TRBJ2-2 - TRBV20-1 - TGCAGTGCTAGTAAAGGATGGGGTCACACCGGGGAGCTGTTTTTT CSASKGWGHTGELFF
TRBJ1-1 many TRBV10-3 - TGTGCCATCAGTGGGCCCTTGAACACTGAAGCTTTCTTT CAISGPLNTEAFF
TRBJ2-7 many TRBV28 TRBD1 TGTGCCAGCACCCTGGGACAGAGCTCCTACGAGCAGTACTTC CASTLGQSSYEQYF
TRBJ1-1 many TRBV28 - TGTGCCAGCAGTTTCTCAATGAACACTGAAGCTTTCTTT CASSFSMNTEAFF
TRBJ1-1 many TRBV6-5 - TGTGCCAGCAGTTACCACCCTGGACGGAAGAACACTGAAGCTTTCTTT CASSYHPGRKNTEAFF
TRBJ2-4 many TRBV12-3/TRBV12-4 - TGTGCCAGCAGTTTTAGCGGAGCCAAAAACATTCAGTACTTC CASSFSGAKNIQYF
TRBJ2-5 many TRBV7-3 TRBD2 TGTGCCAGCAGCGCCGACGGGGGGGAGACCCAGTACTTC CASSADGGETQYF
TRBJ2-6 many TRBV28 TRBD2 TGTGCCAGCAGTTGGAGGGCGGGGGGCTTTGGGGCCAACGTCCTGACTTTC CASSWRAGGFGANVLTF
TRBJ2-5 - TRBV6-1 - TGTGCCAGCAGGAACCGTATTTCTACGGGAGAGACCCAGTACTTC CASRNRISTGETQYF
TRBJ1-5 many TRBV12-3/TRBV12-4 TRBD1 TGTGCCAGCAGCCACGGGGACAGTCTAAATCAGCCCCAGCATTTT CASSHGDSLNQPQHF
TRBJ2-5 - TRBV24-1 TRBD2 TGTGCCACCAGTGATTCCCGACTAGCGGGGGCGGAGACCCAGTACTTC CATSDSRLAGAETQYF
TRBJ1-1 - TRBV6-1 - TGCGCCAGCAGCCCACAAGCCCAGAGCACTGAAGCTTTCTTT CASSPQAQSTEAFF
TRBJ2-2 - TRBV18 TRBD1 TGTGCCGGCTCACCGGGACAGGGCACCACCGGGGAGCTGTTTTTT CAGSPGQGTTGELFF
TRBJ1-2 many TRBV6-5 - TGTGCCAGCAGTAACTCCGGGACTACTAACTATGGCTACACCTTC CASSNSGTTNYGYTF
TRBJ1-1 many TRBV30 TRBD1 TGTGCCTGGGGGGGACAGGAAGCTTTCTTT CAWGGQEAFF
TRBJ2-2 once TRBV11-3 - TGTGCCAGCAGGGCCGGTCGGGGGTCAACCGGGGAGCTGTTTTTT CASRAGRGSTGELFF
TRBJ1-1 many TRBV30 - TGTGCCTGGAGATTGGGGGACACTGAAGCTTTCTTT CAWRLGDTEAFF